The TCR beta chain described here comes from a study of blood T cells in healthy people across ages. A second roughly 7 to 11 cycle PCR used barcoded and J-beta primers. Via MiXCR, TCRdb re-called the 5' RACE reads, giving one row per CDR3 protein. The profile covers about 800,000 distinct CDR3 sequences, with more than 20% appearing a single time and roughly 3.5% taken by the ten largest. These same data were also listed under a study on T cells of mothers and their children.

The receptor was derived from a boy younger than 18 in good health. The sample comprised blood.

CDR3 sequence: CSVSGGAGGELFF. The CDR3 DNA reads TGCAGCGTCTCAGGGGGCGCCGGCGGGGAGCTGTTTTTT. This chain links TRBV29-1 with TRBJ2-2; TRBD1 agrees at 8 bases. V lost 6 bases and J lost 7; bases outside the gene matches: 7. The germline V gene has CDR1 SQVTM and CDR2 ANQGSEA. This CDR3 contains 13 residues.